This T cell receptor (beta chain) was observed in a study of T-cell memory formation after mild COVID-19. TCRdb re-analysed the 5' RACE reads in MiXCR, keeping a single row per CDR3 protein. This sample has some 190,000 distinct CDR3 sequences; about 16% occur once, and the top ten carry around 2.4%. With 0 bases clipped from V and 0 bases from J, the junction kept 2 bases outside the gene matches. Per germline, CDR1 SGDLS and CDR2 YYNGEE. The CDR3 runs 16 residues. J is TRBJ2-3 and V is TRBV9; 9 bases are a match to TRBD2. This TCR was sampled from an adult woman who had mild COVID-19 (a few samples of this study predate the infection). Cell type and time point are not known. Sample: PBMCs or a T cell subset sorted from them (not recorded which). The CDR3 is CASSVVAGASTDTQYF. As DNA, the CDR3 is TGTGCCAGCAGCGTAGTAGCGGGGGCCAGCACAGATACGCAGTATTTT.